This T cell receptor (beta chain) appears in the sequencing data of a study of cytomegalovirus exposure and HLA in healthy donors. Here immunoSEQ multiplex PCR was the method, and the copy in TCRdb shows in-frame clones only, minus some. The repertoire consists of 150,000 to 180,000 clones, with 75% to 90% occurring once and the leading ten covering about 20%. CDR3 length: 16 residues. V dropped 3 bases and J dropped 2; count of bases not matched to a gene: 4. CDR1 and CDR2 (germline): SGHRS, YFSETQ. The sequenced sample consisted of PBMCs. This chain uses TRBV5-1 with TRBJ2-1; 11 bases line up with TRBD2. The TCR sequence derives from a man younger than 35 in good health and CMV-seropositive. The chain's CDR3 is CASSWTSGPAYNEQFF. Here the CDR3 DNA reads TGCGCCAGCAGCTGGACTAGCGGGCCAGCCTACAATGAGCAGTTCTTC.